The clone carrying this T cell receptor (beta chain) was detected only a few times. This sample is drawn from a study of regulatory T cells in long-lasting Graves disease. Time point defined: newly diagnosed GD, antithyroid drugs for less than 3 months. PBMC-extracted RNA yielded the TCR library. CDR3 regions were amplified by Arm-PCR using iRepertoire HTBI primers to build TCR beta libraries. Using its own MiXCR run on the multiplex PCR reads, TCRdb lists one record per CDR3 protein. Among around 250,000 distinct CDR3 sequences listed, 18% were seen once. The sample was also linked to a second study, of T cells in Graves' hyperthyroidism and ophthalmopathy.

The clonotype was recovered from a woman in her twenties or thirties with Graves disease. The starting material was peripheral blood mononuclear cells (PBMCs), obtained at new diagnosis, from a patient treated with antithyroid drugs.

CDR3 sequence reads: CATSRDPGAQDIQYF. In DNA, the CDR3 is TGTGCCACCAGCAGAGATCCCGGGGCTCAGGACATTCAGTACTTC. The gene calls are TRBV15 and TRBJ2-4; D tentatively fits TRBD1 or TRBD2 (5 bases each). Per germline, CDR1 LNHNV and CDR2 YYDKDF (reference sequence). The CDR3 is 15 amino acids. The V end was cut by 0 bases, the J end by 8 bases, with 14 bases between.